One sample yielded the 11 T cell receptor beta chains listed below, sequenced in a study of identical twins. TCRdb passed the 5' RACE reads through MiXCR, listing each CDR3 protein once. The sample records 270,000 or so distinct CDR3 sequences, about 8% being singletons. The same sample was also used in a study of yellow fever vaccine responses in identical twins.

The sequenced material came from CD8+ T cells sorted from blood. These receptors all stem from a young woman in good health.

Ten or more counts support this clonotype. The gene calls are TRBV21-1 and TRBJ1-5; TRBD1 is the table's D call, not checked against the DNA. TRBV21-1 has pseudogene status. CDR3 length equals 14 residues. CDR3 loop: CASSKRGRSQPQHF. For the CDR3, the DNA is TGTGCCAGCAGCAAAAGGGGCCGGAGTCAGCCCCAGCATTTT.

The V gene is TRBV4-1, the J gene TRBJ2-1; 8 nucleotides line up with TRBD1. Germline CDR1 MGHRA, CDR2 YSYEKL. The CDR3 length is 16 residues. Trimming at V came to 1 base and at J to 5 bases, leaving 7 bases not matched to a gene. CDR3 sequence reads: CASSQVLTGGNNEQFF. Here the CDR3 DNA reads TGCGCCAGCAGCCAAGTTTTAACAGGGGGAAACAATGAGCAGTTCTTC.

This chain uses TRBV5-8 with TRBJ2-3; D gene unclear. The CDR3 extends over 15 amino acids. The V and J ends lost 2 bases and 4 bases respectively, with 14 bases between them. Germline V gene lookup returns CDR1 SGHTS and CDR2 YDEGEE. The CDR3 sequence is CASSFQRGFSDTQYF. CDR3 DNA sequence: TGTGCCAGCAGCTTTCAAAGAGGATTTTCAGATACGCAGTATTTT.

The J gene is TRBJ2-7, the V gene TRBV7-9; 9 positions agree with TRBD2. There are 13 residues in the CDR3. Germline values: CDR1 SEHNR, CDR2 FQNEAQ (reference sequence). Unmatched junction bases numbered 8, after V lost 8 bases and J lost 6 bases. CDR3 nucleotide sequence: TGTGCCAGCTCTCTCAGCGGGAGGTCCGAGCAGTACTTC. Amino acid sequence: CASSLSGRSEQYF.

The chain recombines TRBV10-2 with TRBJ2-7; 7 bases fit TRBD2. The J segment lost 2 bases and the V segment lost 8 bases, leaving 3 bases of the junction unmatched. Germline CDR1 WSHSY, CDR2 SAAADI. The CDR3 sequence is 12 residues long. The DNA for the CDR3 is TGCGCCAGCGGGGAGGGTCCCTACGAGCAGTACTTC. It codes for CASGEGPYEQYF.

This clonotype was seen a few times. J is TRBJ2-2 and V is TRBV6-1; D is perhaps TRBD2 (5 bases). The V end was cut by 4 bases, the J end by 5 bases, with 11 bases between. Looked up from germline, CDR1 is MNHNS and CDR2 is SASEGT. The CDR3 length is 14 residues. CDR3 sequence reads: CASSASGYTGELFF. The CDR3 DNA reads TGTGCCAGCAGTGCGTCGGGGTATACCGGGGAGCTGTTTTTT.

This chain connects TRBV11-1 to TRBJ1-2; TRBD1 is a possible D gene (5 bases). The germline V gene encodes CDR1 SGHAT and CDR2 FQDESV (reference sequence). The length of the CDR3 is 20 residues. Trimming cost V 5 bases and J 8 bases, with 36 bases left between them. CDR3 sequence (DNA): TGTGCCAGCAGCCTCCAAAGCGGGGGGGTCAGGGCCCCGGAAAATTACGGCTACACCTTC. It encodes CASSLQSGGVRAPENYGYTF.

This clonotype was observed a few times. This sequence joins TRBV28 and TRBJ2-2; D uncertain. The CDR3 is made up of 14 amino acids. Trimming removed 6 bases from V and 6 bases from J, with 14 bases in between. Germline V lookup: CDR1 MDHEN, CDR2 SYDVKM. The CDR3 here is CASSANQVSGELFF. CDR3 DNA sequence: TGTGCCAGCAGCGCGAATCAAGTGTCCGGGGAGCTGTTTTTT.

This clonotype occurred a few times. The J gene is TRBJ2-5, the V gene TRBV5-5, with TRBD2 matching 7 bases. With V trimmed by 0 bases and J by 1 base, 3 bases remained unmatched. The V gene's germline CDR1 is SGHKS and CDR2 YYEKEE (reference sequence). This CDR3 is 15 amino acids long. The CDR3, as DNA: TGTGCCAGCAGCTTGGCAGCGGGGCTCCAAGAGACCCAGTACTTC. It codes for CASSLAAGLQETQYF.

This clonotype was counted many times. The chain joins TRBV3-1 to TRBJ1-6; D remains unclear. There are 16 residues in the CDR3. Germline values: CDR1 LGHDT, CDR2 YNNKEL (reference sequence). V lost 4 bases, J lost 1 base, and 11 bases lay in between. In nucleotides, the CDR3 is TGTGCCAGCAGCCCTTACAAGAAGTCCTATAATTCACCCCTCCACTTT. The encoded protein is CASSPYKKSYNSPLHF.

This clonotype was observed many times. This chain links TRBV5-1 with TRBJ2-7, with D hard to call. Trimming left V 1 base short and J 2 bases short, with 10 bases between. The CDR3 is made up of 14 amino acids. The V gene's germline CDR1 is SGHRS and CDR2 YFSETQ. CDR3 nucleotides: TGCGCCAGCAGCTTGTGGGGTGGGACCTACGAGCAGTACTTC. Translation gives CASSLWGGTYEQYF.